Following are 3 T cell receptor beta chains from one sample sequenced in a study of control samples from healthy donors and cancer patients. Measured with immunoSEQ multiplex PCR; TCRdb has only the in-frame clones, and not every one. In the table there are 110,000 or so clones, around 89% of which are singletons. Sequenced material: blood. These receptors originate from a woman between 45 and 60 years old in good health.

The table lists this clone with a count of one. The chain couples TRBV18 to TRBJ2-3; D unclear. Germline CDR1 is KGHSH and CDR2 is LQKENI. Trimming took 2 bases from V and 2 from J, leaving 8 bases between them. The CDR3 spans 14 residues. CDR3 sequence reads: CASSPIDSTDTQYF. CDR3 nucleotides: TGTGCCAGCTCACCAATAGACTCCACAGATACGCAGTATTTT.

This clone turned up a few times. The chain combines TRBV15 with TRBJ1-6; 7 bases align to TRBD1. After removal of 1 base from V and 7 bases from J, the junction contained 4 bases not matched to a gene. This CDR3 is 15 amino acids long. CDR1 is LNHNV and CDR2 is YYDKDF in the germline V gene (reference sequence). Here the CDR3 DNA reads TGTGCCACCAGCAGAGGACAGGGTTACAATTCACCCCTCCACTTT. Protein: CATSRGQGYNSPLHF.

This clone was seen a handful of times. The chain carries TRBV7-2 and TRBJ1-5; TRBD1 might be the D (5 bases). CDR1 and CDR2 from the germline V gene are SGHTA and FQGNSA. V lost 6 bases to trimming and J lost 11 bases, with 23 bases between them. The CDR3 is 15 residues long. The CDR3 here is CASRRTGTMGDAQHF. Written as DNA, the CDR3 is TGTGCCAGCAGAAGGACTGGCACGATGGGGGATGCCCAGCATTTT.